One sample yielded the 29 T cell receptor beta chains listed below, sequenced in a study of blood T cell repertoires in COVID-19. TCRdb's copy holds only in-frame clones and misses some; the assay was immunoSEQ multiplex PCR. Seen here are about 79,000 clones, around 90% observed once, and the top ten hold about 4.5%. Sequencing used peripheral blood. The receptor set was obtained from a man in his fifties with active COVID-19.

J is TRBJ2-4 and V is TRBV18, with TRBD1 identical over 9 bases. The CDR3 has 15 residues. Trimming cost V 5 bases and J 7 bases; bases outside gene matches: 9. Germline CDR1 KGHSH, CDR2 LQKENI. The CDR3 DNA reads as TGTGCCAGCTCAGGGACGCTCGGACAGGGGAACATTCAGTACTTC. Translating gives CASSGTLGQGNIQYF.

The rearrangement joins TRBV24-1 to TRBJ1-3, with 7 bases aligning to TRBD1. CDR1 is KGHDR, CDR2 SFDVKD, per germline. The CDR3 extends over 17 amino acids. Losses at the gene ends were 9 bases for V and 2 bases for J; bases not matched to a gene: 15. The CDR3 loop reads CATRRKHRGPPGNTIYF. CDR3 DNA: TGTGCCACCCGAAGAAAACACAGGGGCCCCCCTGGAAACACCATATATTTT.

This clone appeared once. The chain carries TRBV18 and TRBJ2-3; 7 positions agree with TRBD2. CDR1 is KGHSH and CDR2 is LQKENI in the germline V gene. The CDR3 has 14 residues. J was trimmed by 2 bases and V by 5 bases; bases with no gene match: 4. The CDR3 region has the DNA TGTGCCAGCTCAGCGCTAGCGGACACAGATACGCAGTATTTT. It codes for CASSALADTDTQYF.

The chain carries TRBV2 and TRBJ1-1, with TRBD1 matching over 7 bases. Germline CDR1 reads SNHLY; CDR2 reads FYNNEI. V lost 7 bases, J lost 7 bases, and 6 bases stayed unmatched. The CDR3 has 12 residues. The chain's CDR3 is CASIRQGLEAFF. DNA for the CDR3: TGTGCCAGCATCCGACAGGGCCTTGAAGCTTTCTTT.

The chain recombines TRBV4-1 with TRBJ1-2; unclear D gene. The CDR3 has 15 amino acids. The V and J ends lost 0 bases and 4 bases respectively, with 12 bases between them. Germline loops: CDR1 MGHRA, CDR2 YSYEKL. The DNA of the CDR3 is TGCGCCAGCAGCCAAGAAGGCGGACTGACCTATGGCTACACCTTC. Translated: CASSQEGGLTYGYTF.

The chain couples TRBV4-2 to TRBJ2-5; 7 bases match TRBD2. The CDR3 has 16 amino acids. Germline trimming cut 3 bases from V and 1 base from J; bases unmatched to any gene: 8. From germline, CDR1 is LGHNA and CDR2 YNFKEQ. The CDR3 loop is CASSHSRTSGQETQYF. In DNA, the CDR3 is TGTGCCAGCAGCCATTCGAGGACTAGTGGCCAAGAGACCCAGTACTTC.

This clone was detected only a few times. This chain links TRBV28 with TRBJ1-5; D is perhaps TRBD1 (5 bases). Trimming pared 6 bases from V and 0 bases from J, leaving 12 bases between. CDR1 and CDR2 from the germline V gene are MDHEN and SYDVKM. The CDR3 totals 15 residues. This CDR3 reads CASRLGTFSNQPQHF. As DNA, the CDR3 is TGTGCCAGCAGACTAGGGACTTTTAGCAATCAGCCCCAGCATTTT.

The V and J genes are TRBV13 and TRBJ2-7, with 10 nucleotides matching TRBD1. The germline V gene encodes CDR1 PRHDT and CDR2 FYEKMQ (reference sequence). The CDR3 contains 13 residues. V lost 5 bases, J lost 3 bases, and 1 base stayed unmatched. CDR3 residues: CASSRTGGYEQYF. CDR3 bases: TGTGCCAGCAGCCGGACAGGGGGCTACGAGCAGTACTTC.

This rearrangement joins TRBV7-2 to TRBJ1-4; D possibly corresponds to TRBD1 (6 bases). The CDR3 is made up of 16 amino acids. V was trimmed by 2 bases and J by 5 bases, leaving 15 bases between them. The V gene's germline CDR1 is SGHTA and CDR2 FQGNSA. Here the CDR3 reads CASSLRGGQRNEKLFF. The CDR3 DNA sequence: TGTGCCAGCAGCTTAAGGGGTGGACAGCGGAATGAAAAACTGTTTTTT.

This sequence joins TRBV25-1 and TRBJ2-7; D is undetermined. Trimming stripped 2 bases from V and 0 bases from J, with 11 bases between. The germline V gene has CDR1 MGHDK and CDR2 SYGVNS. The CDR3 totals 15 residues. CDR3 nucleotides: TGTGCCAGCAGTGAAAAAACGGGTAGCTCCTACGAGCAGTACTTC. Protein sequence: CASSEKTGSSYEQYF.

The chain employs TRBV11-2 and TRBJ1-2, with 7 bases identical to TRBD1. The germline V gene encodes CDR1 SGHAT and CDR2 FQNNGV. The ends lost 4 bases at V and 4 bases at J; junction bases unmatched: 9. This CDR3 has 15 amino acids. The DNA of the CDR3 is TGTGCCAGCAGCTCAGGGGGAGGATTTAGCTATGGCTACACCTTC. This sequence encodes CASSSGGGFSYGYTF.

The V and J genes are TRBV5-4 and TRBJ2-3, with TRBD2 matching 15 bases. Germline V gives CDR1 SGHNT, CDR2 YYREEE (reference sequence). CDR3 length: 18 residues. With 0 bases clipped from V and 5 bases from J, the junction kept 7 bases outside the gene matches. Here the CDR3 reads CASSLGVGLAGGGDTQYF. CDR3 nucleotide sequence: TGTGCCAGCAGCTTGGGAGTTGGACTAGCGGGAGGGGGAGATACGCAGTATTTT.

This clone was observed a single time. The CDR3 spells CASSLISGSSYEQYF. The CDR3 coding sequence is TGTGCCAGCAGCTTAATCAGCGGAAGCTCCTACGAGCAGTACTTC. This chain joins TRBV7-8 and TRBJ2-7, with D perhaps TRBD2 (5 bases). V lost 2 bases and J 0 bases, leaving 11 bases between the germline ends. This CDR3 has 15 residues. Germline V CDR1 and CDR2: SGHVS, FQNEAQ.

The chain recombines TRBV4-1 with TRBJ1-6, with 9 bases aligning to TRBD1. The CDR3 length is 17 residues. With 0 bases clipped from V and 9 bases from J, the junction kept 9 bases outside the gene matches. The germline V gene encodes CDR1 MGHRA and CDR2 YSYEKL. As DNA, the CDR3 is TGCGCCAGCAGCCAAGATGGGGGGGGACAGGGCATTTCACCCCTCCACTTT. Amino acids: CASSQDGGGQGISPLHF.

The chain combines TRBV28 with TRBJ1-3; 7 bases map to TRBD1. The CDR3 runs to 16 residues. The germline CDR1 and CDR2 sequences are MDHEN and SYDVKM. V shed 5 bases, J shed 5 bases, and the junction held 12 bases outside the gene matches. The chain's CDR3 is CASSPFGGDSRNTIYF. For the CDR3, the DNA is TGTGCCAGCAGTCCCTTCGGGGGGGACAGCAGAAACACCATATATTTT.

V is TRBV29-1 and J is TRBJ2-1; possibly TRBD2 for D (6 bases). The germline V and J ends were trimmed by 7 bases and 4 bases, with 14 bases remaining between them. CDR3 length equals 13 residues. The germline V gene has CDR1 SQVTM and CDR2 ANQGSEA. The CDR3 DNA sequence: TGCAGCGCCCAGCAAGGAGGGTACAATGAGCAGTTCTTC. This sequence encodes CSAQQGGYNEQFF.

The J gene is TRBJ1-2, the V gene TRBV28; TRBD1 is a possible D gene (5 bases). This CDR3 is built from 13 residues. V was cut by 6 bases and J by 2 bases, with 10 bases left in between. Germline V CDR1 and CDR2: MDHEN, SYDVKM. This CDR3 reads CASRPDKNYGYTF. As DNA, the CDR3 is TGTGCCAGCAGACCGGACAAAAACTATGGCTACACCTTC.

This sequence joins TRBV10-3 and TRBJ2-2; a weak D match, TRBD2 (5 bases). The V gene lost 9 bases and the J gene lost 4 bases, with 9 bases spanning the gap. Per germline, CDR1 ENHRY and CDR2 SYGVKD. This CDR3 contains 12 residues. The CDR3 protein is CAMREGTGELFF. The CDR3 nucleotides read TGTGCCATGAGGGAAGGCACCGGGGAGCTGTTTTTT.

This clone appeared once. The chain is built from TRBV12-3 or TRBV12-4 and TRBJ2-3; D ambiguous. CDR3 size: 11 residues. V was clipped by 6 bases and J by 3 bases, with 4 bases between them. CDR3 region: CASSLTDTQYF. The CDR3 region has the DNA TGTGCCAGCAGCCTTACAGATACGCAGTATTTT.

This chain links TRBV11-2 with TRBJ2-5; D unclear. V was shortened by 8 bases and J by 5 bases, with 18 bases between the two germline ends. The CDR3 spans 14 residues. Germline assignment: CDR1 SGHAT and CDR2 FQNNGV. CDR3 in amino acids: CASSSSGPRETQYF. CDR3 nucleotides: TGTGCCAGCTCCTCCTCCGGTCCTAGGGAGACCCAGTACTTC.

This sequence joins TRBV5-5 and TRBJ2-3, with TRBD1 matching 8 bases. V shed 4 bases, J shed 4 bases, and the junction held 5 bases outside the gene matches. The germline CDR1 and CDR2 sequences are SGHKS and YYEKEE (reference sequence). The CDR3 length is 14 residues. CDR3 in amino acids: CASSPGDRSDTQYF. CDR3 in DNA: TGTGCCAGCAGCCCGGGGGACAGGTCAGATACGCAGTATTTT.

The chain combines TRBV10-3 with TRBJ2-2, with 12 bases lining up with TRBD2. With V trimmed by 10 bases and J by 10 bases, 10 bases remained unmatched. The CDR3 has 14 amino acids. Germline CDR1 reads ENHRY; CDR2 reads SYGVKD. CDR3 loop: CATGRTSGAEELFF. As DNA, the CDR3 is TGTGCCACCGGCCGGACTAGCGGGGCGGAGGAGCTGTTTTTT.

The chain is built from TRBV7-6 and TRBJ2-2; TRBD2 aligns across 12 bases. The CDR3 sequence is 15 residues long. With 4 bases clipped from V and 6 bases from J, the junction kept 3 bases outside the gene matches. Germline V lookup: CDR1 SGHVS, CDR2 FNYEAQ. CDR3 region: CASSSLAGGPGELFF. DNA of the CDR3: TGTGCCAGCAGCTCCCTAGCGGGAGGGCCCGGGGAGCTGTTTTTT.

J is TRBJ2-3 and V is TRBV9; D uncertain. Trimming left V 7 bases short and J 0 bases short, with 9 bases between. The CDR3 has 13 residues. In germline, CDR1 is SGDLS, CDR2 YYNGEE. The CDR3 here is CASCPGSTDTQYF. The CDR3 nucleotides read TGTGCCAGCTGTCCAGGCAGCACAGATACGCAGTATTTT.

V usage is TRBV12-5 and J usage is TRBJ2-4, with D tentatively TRBD2 (6 bases). Germline V gives CDR1 LGHNT, CDR2 FRNRAP. The V and J ends lost 1 base and 6 bases respectively, with 7 bases between them. The CDR3 has 13 residues. The CDR3: CASGLGGGNIQYF. In nucleotides, the CDR3 is TGTGCTAGTGGTTTGGGGGGAGGAAACATTCAGTACTTC.

This sequence joins TRBV7-2 and TRBJ2-1, with 7 bases identical to TRBD2. Trimming took 1 base from V and 2 from J; bases not matched to a gene: 2. Germline values: CDR1 SGHTA, CDR2 FQGNSA. The CDR3 sequence is 15 residues long. CDR3 sequence reads: CASSLGGGAYNEQFF. CDR3 in DNA: TGTGCCAGCAGCTTAGGTGGGGGGGCCTACAATGAGCAGTTCTTC.

The chain has TRBV4-2 and TRBJ1-1; D perhaps matches TRBD1 (5 bases). Trimming removed 4 bases from V and 3 bases from J, with 21 bases in between. The CDR3 spans 17 residues. Germline CDR1 reads LGHNA; CDR2 reads YNFKEQ. The CDR3 loop reads CASSPTPAGGRYTEAFF. For the CDR3, the DNA is TGTGCCAGCAGCCCCACTCCTGCGGGGGGAAGGTACACTGAAGCTTTCTTT.

In its sample, this clone was seen once. The chain recombines TRBV19 with TRBJ1-3, with 7 nucleotides matching TRBD1. The junction had 11 bases not matched to a gene; V was cut back by 6 bases and J by 3 bases. This CDR3 is 16 amino acids long. CDR1 LNHDA and CDR2 SQIVND come from the germline V gene (reference sequence). CDR3 DNA: TGTGCCAGTAGCATCTCCGGGACAGTCAGTGGAAACACCATATATTTT. Translation: CASSISGTVSGNTIYF.

The chain combines TRBV28 with TRBJ2-7, with 8 bases lining up with TRBD1. In germline, CDR1 is MDHEN, CDR2 SYDVKM. The J segment lost 6 bases and the V segment lost 1 base, leaving 5 bases of the junction unmatched. The CDR3 is made up of 14 amino acids. CDR3 DNA sequence: TGTGCCAGCAGTTTATCCGGACAGGGTGGCGAGCAGTACTTC. The encoded protein is CASSLSGQGGEQYF.